The present T cell receptor (beta chain) was sequenced within a study of human T cells and chemical hapten exposure. About the study: Donors were sensitized with 2% DPC on the upper inner arm.

The CDR3 contains 12 residues. Germline loops: CDR1 SNHLY, CDR2 FYNNEI. V was pared by 8 bases and J by 6 bases, with 2 bases of the junction left unmatched. TCRdb used MiXCR to reprocess the RACE reads, holding one entry per CDR3 protein. The profile shows fewer than 100,000 distinct CDR3 sequences, approximately 13% of them singletons. The time point: patch test 1, 2 weeks after DPC sensitization. The treatment denotes: therapeutic diphenylcyclopropenone sensitization with weekly scalp DPC. Patients had alopecia, were aged 18 to 70, and were not pregnant. The source is a woman aged 40 to 50 with alopecia areata. Some clones in this sample may be carry-over from other donors' samples. V and J are TRBV2 and TRBJ2-2; 8 bases are shared with TRBD1. The material sequenced was whole blood, taken in connection with sensitization to the hapten diphenylcyclopropenone (DPC). CDR3 DNA: TGTGCCAGCGGACAGGGCCCCGGGGAGCTGTTTTTT. Protein sequence: CASGQGPGELFF. The entire variable domain, with the rest obtained from reference TRBV2 and TRBJ2-2, is as follows: EPEVTQTPSHQVTQMGQEVILRCVPISNHLYFYWYRQILGQKVEFLVSFYNNEISEKSEIFDDQFSVERPDGSNFTLKIRSTKLEDSAMYFCASGQGPGELFFGEGSRLTVL.